This T cell receptor beta chain was recovered during a study of graft-versus-host responses after intestinal transplantation. Study context: All recipients were transplanted with multivisceral, liver-intestinal, or isolated intestinal grafts. Every transplant recipient was induced with anti-thymocyte globulin, then maintained on tacrolimus and steroids for about 3 years.

Study-level results: Some patients had graft-donor T cell macrochimerism. In their allografts, the ratios of graft-versus-host to host-versus-graft T cell clones were high. Peak circulating GvH clone levels were associated with early post-transplant HvG declines.

As concerns this clone: Its antigen is unidentified.

Clones were read by immunoSEQ multiplex PCR, and TCRdb kept only the in-frame ones, dropping some. The sample lists 29,000 or so clones; 85% to 95% were seen once. The junction had 8 bases not matched to a gene; V was cut back by 1 base and J by 4 bases. The CDR3 consists of 15 residues. Germline V gene data show CDR1 as SGHTS and CDR2 as YDEGEE. Sample: PBMCs, taken 66 days after intestinal transplant. The chain carries TRBV5-8 and TRBJ2-7, with 7 positions matching TRBD1. This clonotype was obtained from a human patient who received an intestinal transplant, so some T cells may come from the graft donor. The CDR3: CASSLSTGTTYEQYF. The CDR3 DNA follows: TGTGCCAGCAGCTTGTCGACAGGGACGACGTACGAGCAGTACTTC.